This paragraph reports one T cell receptor (beta chain). Its matching antigen is unknown. Sample treatment: around 19 received Ad26.COV2.S at low or high dose, single or two shots; 5 received placebo; per-sample allocation not given. Specimens were obtained on day 63 following the first vaccine or placebo injection. The germline gives CDR1 LGHNA, CDR2 YNFKEQ. The CDR3 runs 16 residues. V lost 4 bases to trimming and J lost 1 base, with 16 bases between them. Using immunoSEQ multiplex PCR, the repertoire was profiled, and TCRdb retains in-frame clones only, with some absent. The sample lists approximately 280,000 clones; roughly 86% were seen once. This record belongs to a study of Ad26.COV2.S vaccination and SARS-CoV-2 variants. Study-level results: Quantification of TCR breadth and depth may have yielded underestimates of total T cell responses.

The rearrangement uses TRBV4-2 and TRBJ1-1, with D perhaps matching TRBD1 (5 bases). This TCR came from a person between 18 and 59 years old who received the Ad26.COV2.S COVID-19 vaccine or a placebo. Source: peripheral blood, taken in a trial of Ad26.COV2.S vaccine versus placebo. DNA for the CDR3: TGTGCCAGCAGCCCCAGAGTGGGACCCTCGAACACTGAAGCTTTCTTT. Protein sequence: CASSPRVGPSNTEAFF.